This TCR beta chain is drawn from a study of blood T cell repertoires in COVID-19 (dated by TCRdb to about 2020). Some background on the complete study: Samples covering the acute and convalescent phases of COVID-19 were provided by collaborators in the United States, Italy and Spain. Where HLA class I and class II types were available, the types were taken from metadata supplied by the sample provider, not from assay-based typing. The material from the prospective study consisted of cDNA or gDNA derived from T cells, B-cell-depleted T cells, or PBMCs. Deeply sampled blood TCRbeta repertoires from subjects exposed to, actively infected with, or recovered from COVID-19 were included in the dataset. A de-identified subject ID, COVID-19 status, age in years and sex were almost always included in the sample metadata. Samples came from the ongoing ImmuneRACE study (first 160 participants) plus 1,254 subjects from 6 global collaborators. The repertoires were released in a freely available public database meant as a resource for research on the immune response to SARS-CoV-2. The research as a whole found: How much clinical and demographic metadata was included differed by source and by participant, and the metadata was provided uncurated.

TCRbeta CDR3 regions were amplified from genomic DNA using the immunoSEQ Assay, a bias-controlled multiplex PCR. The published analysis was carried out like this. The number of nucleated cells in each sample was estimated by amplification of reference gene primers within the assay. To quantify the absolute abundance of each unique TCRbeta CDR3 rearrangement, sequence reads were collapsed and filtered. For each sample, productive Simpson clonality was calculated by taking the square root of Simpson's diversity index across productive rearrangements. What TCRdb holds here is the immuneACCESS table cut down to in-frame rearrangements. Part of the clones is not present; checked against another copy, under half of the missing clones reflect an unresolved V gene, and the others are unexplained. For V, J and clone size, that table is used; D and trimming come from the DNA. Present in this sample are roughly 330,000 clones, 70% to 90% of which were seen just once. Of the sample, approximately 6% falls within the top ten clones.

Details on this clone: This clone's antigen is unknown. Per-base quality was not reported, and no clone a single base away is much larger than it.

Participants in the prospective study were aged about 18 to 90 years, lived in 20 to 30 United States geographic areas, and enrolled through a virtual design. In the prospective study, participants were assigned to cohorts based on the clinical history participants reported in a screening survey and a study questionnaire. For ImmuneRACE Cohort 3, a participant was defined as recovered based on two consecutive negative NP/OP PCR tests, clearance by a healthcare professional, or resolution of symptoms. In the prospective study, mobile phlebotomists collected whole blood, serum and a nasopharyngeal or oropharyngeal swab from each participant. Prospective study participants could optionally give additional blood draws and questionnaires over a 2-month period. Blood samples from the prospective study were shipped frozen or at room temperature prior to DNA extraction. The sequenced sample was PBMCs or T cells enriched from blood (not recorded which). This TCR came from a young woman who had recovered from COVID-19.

CDR3 protein: CASSLSGGQLTDTQYF. The sequenced DNA: TGTGCCAGCAGCTTAAGCGGGGGACAATTAACAGATACGCAGTATTTT. This sequence uses TRBV7-8 and TRBJ2-3; TRBD2 matches 8 bases in the middle. CDR1 and CDR2, looked up from the germline V gene, are SGHVS and FQNEAQ. From V the trimming removes 2 bases and from J it removes 3 bases, while the gene matches leave 7 bases of the junction unaccounted for. Inclusive of the bounding cysteine and phenylalanine, the CDR3 is 16 residues long. Only the CDR3 region is kept as DNA, spanning 48 bases read in frame from base 1.